The clone carrying this T cell receptor (beta chain) was detected many times. The sample comes from a study of T-cell memory formation after mild COVID-19. The CDR3 sequence is 13 residues long. With 5 bases clipped from V and 4 bases from J, the junction kept 3 bases outside the gene matches. Each CDR3 protein gets one entry after TCRdb re-called the 5' RACE reads with MiXCR. The table includes roughly 280,000 distinct CDR3 sequences, approximately 7.6% detected once. The chain carries TRBV12-3 or TRBV12-4 and TRBJ1-2, with 8 bases matching TRBD1. This receptor was identified in a man between 18 and 35 years old who had mild COVID-19 (a few samples of this study predate the infection). Cell type and time point are not known. The sequenced sample consisted of PBMCs or a T cell subset sorted from them (not recorded which). Written as DNA, the CDR3 is TGTGCCAGCAGTCGCGGACAGGGCTATGGCTACACCTTC. The encoded protein is CASSRGQGYGYTF.